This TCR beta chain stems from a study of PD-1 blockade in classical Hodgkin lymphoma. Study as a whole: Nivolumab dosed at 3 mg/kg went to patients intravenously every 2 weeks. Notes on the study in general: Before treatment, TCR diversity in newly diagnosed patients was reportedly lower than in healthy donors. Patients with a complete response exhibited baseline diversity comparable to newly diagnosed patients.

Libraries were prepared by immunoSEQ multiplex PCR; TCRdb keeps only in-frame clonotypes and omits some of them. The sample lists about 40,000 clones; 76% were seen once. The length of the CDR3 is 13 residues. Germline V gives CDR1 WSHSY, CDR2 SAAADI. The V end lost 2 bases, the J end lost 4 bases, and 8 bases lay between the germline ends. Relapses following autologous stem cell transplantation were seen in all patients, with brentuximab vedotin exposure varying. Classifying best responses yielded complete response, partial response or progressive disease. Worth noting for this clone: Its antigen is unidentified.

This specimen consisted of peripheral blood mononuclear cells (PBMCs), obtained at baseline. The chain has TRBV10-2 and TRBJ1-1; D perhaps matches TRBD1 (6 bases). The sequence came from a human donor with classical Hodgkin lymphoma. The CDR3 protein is CASSEMGATEAFF. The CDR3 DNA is TGCGCCAGCAGTGAGATGGGGGCCACTGAAGCTTTCTTT.